These 19 T cell receptor beta chains share one sample of origin, sequenced in a study of blood T cell repertoires in COVID-19. Repertoires were generated with immunoSEQ multiplex PCR, while TCRdb's copy carries only in-frame clones and drops some. Seen here are 120,000 or so clones, 79% observed once, and the top ten hold roughly 35%. The specimen was peripheral blood. Every receptor here comes from a man between 35 and 55 years old with active or convalescent COVID-19.

The chain is built from TRBV3-1 (or the pseudogene TRBV3-2) and TRBJ2-2, with 8 bases matching TRBD1. The CDR3 has 16 amino acids. V was clipped by 6 bases and J by 4 bases; unmatched bases: 10. Germline CDR1 is LGHDT and CDR2 is YNNKEL (reference sequence). For the CDR3, the DNA is TGTGCCAGCAGTCTAAGACAGGGGCAAGGCACCGGGGAGCTGTTTTTT. This translates into CASSLRQGQGTGELFF.

V is TRBV20-1 and J is TRBJ1-2; D is uncertain. This CDR3 spans 11 amino acids. V lost 3 bases, J lost 8 bases, and 10 bases lay in between. Germline V gene lookup returns CDR1 DFQATT and CDR2 SNEGSKA (reference sequence). Written as DNA, the CDR3 is TGCAGTGCTAGTCCGGGAACCGGCTACACCTTC. This translates into CSASPGTGYTF.

This rearrangement joins TRBV19 to TRBJ2-5, with D maybe TRBD2 (6 bases). V lost 5 bases to trimming and J lost 1 base, with 14 bases between them. CDR1 is LNHDA, CDR2 SQIVND, per germline (reference sequence). The CDR3 length is 15 residues. CDR3 protein: CASSPGRETQETQYF. Here the CDR3 DNA reads TGTGCCAGTAGTCCGGGACGGGAGACCCAAGAGACCCAGTACTTC.

This chain joins TRBV28 and TRBJ2-5, with D possibly TRBD2 on 5 matching bases. The CDR3 runs to 15 residues. V lost 6 bases and J 5 bases, leaving 19 bases between the germline ends. Germline CDR1 reads MDHEN; CDR2 reads SYDVKM. The CDR3 reads CASSRPSGGGETQYF. Here the CDR3 DNA reads TGTGCCAGCAGCCGCCCGAGTGGAGGTGGGGAGACCCAGTACTTC. The entire variable domain, with the rest obtained from reference TRBV28 and TRBJ2-5, is as follows: DVKVTQSSRYLVKRTGEKVFLECVQDMDHENMFWYRQDPGLGLRLIYFSYDVKMKEKGDIPEGYSVSREKKERFSLILESASTNQTSMYLCASSRPSGGGETQYFGPGTRLLVL.

The gene calls are TRBV7-2 and TRBJ2-5; D ambiguous. The germline V and J ends were trimmed by 1 base and 1 base, with 10 bases remaining between them. From germline, CDR1 is SGHTA and CDR2 FQGNSA. CDR3 size: 15 residues. The CDR3 reads CASSLEGRFQETQYF. In nucleotides, the CDR3 is TGTGCCAGCAGCTTAGAAGGCAGGTTCCAAGAGACCCAGTACTTC. The variable domain in full, completed from reference TRBV7-2 and TRBJ2-5, reads GAGVSQSPSNKVTEKGKDVELRCDPISGHTALYWYRQSLGQGLEFLIYFQGNSAPDKSGLPSDRFSAERTGGSVSTLTIQRTQQEDSAVYLCASSLEGRFQETQYFGPGTRLLVL.

This clone has at least ten counts. The V gene is TRBV6-5, the J gene TRBJ1-2; unclear D gene. The germline gives CDR1 MNHEY, CDR2 SVGAGI. V was shortened by 4 bases and J by 8 bases, with 23 bases between the two germline ends. The length of the CDR3 is 16 residues. As DNA, the CDR3 is TGTGCCAGCAGTTCGATCGAATCCGGGCCGGAGGAGGGCTACACCTTC. Translated, it gives CASSSIESGPEEGYTF.

V usage is TRBV24-1 and J usage is TRBJ2-1; 8 bases align to TRBD1. This CDR3 contains 18 residues. Germline V CDR1 and CDR2: KGHDR, SFDVKD. V shed 5 bases and J 4 bases; nucleotides not matched to a gene: 15. The CDR3 DNA reads as TGTGCCACCAGTGCATCCGGGACAGGTGCTAACACGTACAATGAGCAGTTCTTC. This gives the protein CATSASGTGANTYNEQFF.

This clone was counted once. CDR3 protein: CASSTRTQVAQYF. The CDR3 nucleotides are TGTGCCAGCAGTACCCGAACCCAGGTGGCCCAGTACTTC. This chain links TRBV28 with TRBJ2-5; D is unclear. The germline gives CDR1 MDHEN, CDR2 SYDVKM. V was shortened by 5 bases and J by 9 bases, with 16 bases between the two germline ends. The CDR3 has 13 amino acids.

This sequence joins TRBV7-8 and TRBJ2-7; 9 bases map to TRBD1. Per the germline V gene, CDR1 is SGHVS and CDR2 is FQNEAQ. After removal of 1 base from V and 5 bases from J, the junction contained 3 bases not matched to a gene. This CDR3 contains 14 residues. The CDR3 loop is CASSLVGTGNEQYF. DNA of the CDR3: TGTGCCAGCAGCTTAGTAGGGACAGGGAACGAGCAGTACTTC.

The J gene is TRBJ1-1, the V gene TRBV4-1, with TRBD1 matching over 10 bases. Germline V gene sequence: CDR1 MGHRA, CDR2 YSYEKL. There are 15 residues in the CDR3. The V segment lost 4 bases and the J segment 4 bases; nucleotides outside the gene matches: 6. The CDR3 is CASSRRGTGVTEAFF. CDR3 sequence (DNA): TGCGCCAGCAGCCGGAGAGGGACAGGGGTCACTGAAGCTTTCTTT.

In its sample, this clone was seen a few times. The genes are TRBV24-1 and TRBJ2-1; TRBD2 matches 10 bases. The ends lost 7 bases at V and 0 bases at J; junction bases unmatched: 8. Germline-derived CDR1 and CDR2 are KGHDR and SFDVKD. The CDR3 runs to 17 residues. Here the CDR3 reads CATSPSGGSSSYNEQFF. The DNA for the CDR3 is TGTGCCACCAGCCCTAGCGGGGGCTCGAGCTCCTACAATGAGCAGTTCTTC.

V usage is TRBV25-1 and J usage is TRBJ1-2; TRBD1 might be the D (6 bases). CDR3 length equals 12 residues. Germline V gives CDR1 MGHDK, CDR2 SYGVNS. V shed 8 bases and J shed 2 bases, with 9 bases lying between them. CDR3 DNA sequence: TGTGCCAGCGCCACAGGGAACTATGGCTACACCTTC. This encodes CASATGNYGYTF.

The rearrangement joins TRBV4-1 to TRBJ1-1; tentatively, D is TRBD1 (6 bases). This CDR3 has 14 residues. Trimming took 7 bases from V and 1 from J, leaving 13 bases between them. Germline values: CDR1 MGHRA, CDR2 YSYEKL. The CDR3 DNA follows: TGCGCCAGCAACCCTTCAGGGGAGAACACTGAAGCTTTCTTT. It codes for CASNPSGENTEAFF.

V usage is TRBV29-1 and J usage is TRBJ1-1, with TRBD1 matching 8 bases. The trim removed 4 bases at V and 8 bases at J, leaving 9 bases unmatched. CDR1 and CDR2 from the germline V gene are SQVTM and ANQGSEA. CDR3 length: 13 residues. The CDR3 sequence: CSVAQGALGEAFF. The CDR3 DNA sequence: TGCAGCGTTGCCCAGGGGGCGTTGGGAGAAGCTTTCTTT.

The V and J genes are TRBV5-1 and TRBJ2-2; the match to TRBD2 covers 15 bases. The V gene's germline CDR1 is SGHRS and CDR2 YFSETQ. The CDR3 has 19 amino acids. Unmatched junction bases numbered 11, after V lost 3 bases and J lost 5 bases. The CDR3 DNA reads TGCGCCAGCAGCTACGAAGATGGGACTAGCGGGAGGAGGACCGGGGAGCTGTTTTTT. It codes for CASSYEDGTSGRRTGELFF.

The V call is TRBV4-1, the J call TRBJ1-6; maybe TRBD1 (5 bases). Germline CDR1 reads MGHRA; CDR2 reads YSYEKL. V was clipped by 6 bases and J by 6 bases, with 24 bases between them. The CDR3 covers 18 residues. CDR3 in DNA: TGCGCCAGCAGTACCCTACCGTGGTGGCAGGGCCCTAATTCACCCCTCCACTTT. This translates into CASSTLPWWQGPNSPLHF.

The chain carries TRBV29-1 and TRBJ2-1; 12 bases agree with TRBD2. After removal of 8 bases from V and 6 bases from J, the junction contained 11 bases not matched to a gene. Germline V gives CDR1 SQVTM, CDR2 ANQGSEA. This CDR3 has 15 amino acids. The CDR3 protein is CSHPGLAGGRNEQFF. In nucleotides, the CDR3 is TGCAGCCATCCGGGACTAGCGGGCGGACGCAATGAGCAGTTCTTC.

This clone was observed once. The rearrangement uses TRBV19 and TRBJ2-3; a weak D match, TRBD2 (5 bases). CDR1 LNHDA and CDR2 SQIVND come from the germline V gene (reference sequence). V shed 7 bases and J shed 1 base, with 15 bases lying between them. This CDR3 contains 15 residues. The CDR3 DNA follows: TGTGCCAGTACCCCCGGAGACTACGGCACAGATACGCAGTATTTT. Its translation is CASTPGDYGTDTQYF.

V gene TRBV28 combines with J gene TRBJ1-1, with 7 bases identical to TRBD1. The CDR3 extends over 15 amino acids. Germline V gene lookup returns CDR1 MDHEN and CDR2 SYDVKM. Trimming at V came to 3 bases and at J to 4 bases, leaving 8 bases not matched to a gene. The CDR3 sequence: CASSFRGLRFTEAFF. Written as DNA, the CDR3 is TGTGCCAGCAGTTTTAGGGGGCTACGGTTCACTGAAGCTTTCTTT.